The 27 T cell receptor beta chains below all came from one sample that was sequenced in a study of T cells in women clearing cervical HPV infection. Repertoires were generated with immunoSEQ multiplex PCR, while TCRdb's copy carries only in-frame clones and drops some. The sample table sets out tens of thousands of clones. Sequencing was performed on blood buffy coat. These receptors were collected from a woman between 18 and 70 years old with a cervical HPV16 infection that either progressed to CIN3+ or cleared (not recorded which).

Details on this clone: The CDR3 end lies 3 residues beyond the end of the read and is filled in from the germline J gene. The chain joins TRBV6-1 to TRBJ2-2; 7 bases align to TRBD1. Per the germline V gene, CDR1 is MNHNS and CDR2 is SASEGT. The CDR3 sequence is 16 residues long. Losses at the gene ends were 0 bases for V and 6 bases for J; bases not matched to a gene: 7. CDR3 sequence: CASSEATGARAGELFF. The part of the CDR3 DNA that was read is TGTGCCAGCAGTGAAGCTACAGGGGCTCGGGCCGGGGAG.

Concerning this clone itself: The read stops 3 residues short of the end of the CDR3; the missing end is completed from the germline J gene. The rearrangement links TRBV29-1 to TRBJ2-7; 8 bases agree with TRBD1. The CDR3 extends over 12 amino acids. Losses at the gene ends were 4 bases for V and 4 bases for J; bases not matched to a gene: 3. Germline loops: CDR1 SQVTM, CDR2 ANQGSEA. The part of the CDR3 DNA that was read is TGCAGCGTTGCACAGGGGGGATACGAG. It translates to CSVAQGGYE. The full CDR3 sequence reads CSVAQGGYEQYF.

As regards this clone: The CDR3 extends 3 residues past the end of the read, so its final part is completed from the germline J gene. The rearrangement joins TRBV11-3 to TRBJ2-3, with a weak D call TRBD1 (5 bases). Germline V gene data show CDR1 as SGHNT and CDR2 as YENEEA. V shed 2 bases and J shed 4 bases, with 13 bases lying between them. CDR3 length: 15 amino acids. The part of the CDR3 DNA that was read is TGTGCCAGCAGCTTACAGGGTAGATGGTCAGATACG. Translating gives CASSLQGRWSDT. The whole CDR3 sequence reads CASSLQGRWSDTQYF.

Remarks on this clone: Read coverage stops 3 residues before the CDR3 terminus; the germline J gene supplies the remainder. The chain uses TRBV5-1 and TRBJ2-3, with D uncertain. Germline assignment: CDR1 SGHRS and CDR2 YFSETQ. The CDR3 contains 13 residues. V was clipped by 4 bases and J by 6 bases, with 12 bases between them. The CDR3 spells CASSPVSVDTQYF. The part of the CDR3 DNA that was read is TGCGCCAGCAGCCCAGTCAGTGTGGATACG. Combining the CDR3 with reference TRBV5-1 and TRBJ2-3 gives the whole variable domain KAGVTQTPRYLIKTRGQQVTLSCSPISGHRSVSWYQQTPGQGLQFLFEYFSETQRNKGNFPGRFSGRQFSNSRSEMNVSTLELGDSALYLCASSPVSVDTQYFGPGTRLTVL.

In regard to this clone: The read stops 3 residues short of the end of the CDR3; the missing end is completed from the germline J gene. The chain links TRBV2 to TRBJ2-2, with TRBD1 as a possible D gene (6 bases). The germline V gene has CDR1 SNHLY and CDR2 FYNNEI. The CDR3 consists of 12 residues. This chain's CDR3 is CASKGDGEKLFF. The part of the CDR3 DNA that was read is TGTGCCAGCAAGGGGGACGGTGAAAAG. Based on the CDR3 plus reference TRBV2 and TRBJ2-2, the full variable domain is EPEVTQTPSHQVTQMGQEVILRCVPISNHLYFYWYRQILGQKVEFLVSFYNNEISEKSEIFDDQFSVERPDGSNFTLKIRSTKLEDSAMYFCASKGDGEKLFFGEGSRLTVL.

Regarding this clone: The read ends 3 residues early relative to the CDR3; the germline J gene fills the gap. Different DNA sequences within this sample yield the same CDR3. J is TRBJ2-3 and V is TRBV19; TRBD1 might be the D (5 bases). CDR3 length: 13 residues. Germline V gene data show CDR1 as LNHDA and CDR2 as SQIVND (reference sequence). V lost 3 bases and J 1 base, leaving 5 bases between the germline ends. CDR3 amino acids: CASSIRGTDTQYF. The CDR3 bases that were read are TGTGCCAGTAGTATCAGGGGCACAGATACG.

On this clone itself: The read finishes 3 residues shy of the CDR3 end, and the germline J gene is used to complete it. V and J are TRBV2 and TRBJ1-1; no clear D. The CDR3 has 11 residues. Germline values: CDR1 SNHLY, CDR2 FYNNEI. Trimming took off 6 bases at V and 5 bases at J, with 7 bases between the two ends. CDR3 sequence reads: CASRAKTEAFF. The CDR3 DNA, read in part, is TGTGCCAGCAGAGCTAAAACTGAA.

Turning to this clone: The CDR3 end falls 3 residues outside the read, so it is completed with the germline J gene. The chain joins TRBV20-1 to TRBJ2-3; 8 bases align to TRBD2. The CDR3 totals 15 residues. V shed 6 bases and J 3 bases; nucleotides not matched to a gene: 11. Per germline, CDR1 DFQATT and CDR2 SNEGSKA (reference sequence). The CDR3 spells CSAPTEREFTDTQYF. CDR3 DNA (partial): TGCAGTGCCCCCACTGAGCGGGAGTTTACAGATACG.

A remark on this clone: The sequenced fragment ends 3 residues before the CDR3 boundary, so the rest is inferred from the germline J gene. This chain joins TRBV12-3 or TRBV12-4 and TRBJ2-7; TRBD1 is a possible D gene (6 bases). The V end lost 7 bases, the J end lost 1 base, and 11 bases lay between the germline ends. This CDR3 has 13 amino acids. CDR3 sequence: CASTRTESYEQYF. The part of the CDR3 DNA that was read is TGTGCCAGCACCCGGACAGAGTCCTACGAG.

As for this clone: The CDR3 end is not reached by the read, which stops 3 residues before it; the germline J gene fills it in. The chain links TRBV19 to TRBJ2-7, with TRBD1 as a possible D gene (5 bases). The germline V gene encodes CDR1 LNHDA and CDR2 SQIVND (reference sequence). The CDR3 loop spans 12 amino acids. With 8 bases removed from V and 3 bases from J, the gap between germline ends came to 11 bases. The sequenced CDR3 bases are TGTGCCAGTGGGGCAGGCGGCTACGAG. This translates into CASGAGGYE. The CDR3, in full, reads CASGAGGYEQYF.

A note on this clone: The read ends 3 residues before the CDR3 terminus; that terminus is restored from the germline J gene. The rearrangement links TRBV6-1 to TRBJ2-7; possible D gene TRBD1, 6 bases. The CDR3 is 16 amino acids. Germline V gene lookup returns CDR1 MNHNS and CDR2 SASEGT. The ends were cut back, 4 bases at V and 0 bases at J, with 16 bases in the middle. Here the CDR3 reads CASSAWGHGGSYEQYF. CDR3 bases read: TGTGCCAGCAGTGCCTGGGGACATGGGGGCTCCTACGAG.

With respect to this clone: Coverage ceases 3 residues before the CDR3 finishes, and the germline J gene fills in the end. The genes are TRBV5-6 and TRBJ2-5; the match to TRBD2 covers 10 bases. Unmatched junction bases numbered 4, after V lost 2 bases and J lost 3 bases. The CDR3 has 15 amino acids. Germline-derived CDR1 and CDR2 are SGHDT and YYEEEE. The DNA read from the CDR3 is TGTGCCAGCAGCTTTTTCAGCGGGGGGGAAGAGACC. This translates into CASSFFSGGEET. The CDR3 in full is CASSFFSGGEETQYF.

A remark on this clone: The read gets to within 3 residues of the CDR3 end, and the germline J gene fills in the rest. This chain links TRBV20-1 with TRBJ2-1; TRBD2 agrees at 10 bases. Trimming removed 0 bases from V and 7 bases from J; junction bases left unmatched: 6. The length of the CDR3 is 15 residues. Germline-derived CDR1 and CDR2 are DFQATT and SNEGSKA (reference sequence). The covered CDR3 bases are TGCAGTGCTAGAGATTCCCTAGCGGGAGATAATGAG. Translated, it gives CSARDSLAGDNE. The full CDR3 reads CSARDSLAGDNEQFF.

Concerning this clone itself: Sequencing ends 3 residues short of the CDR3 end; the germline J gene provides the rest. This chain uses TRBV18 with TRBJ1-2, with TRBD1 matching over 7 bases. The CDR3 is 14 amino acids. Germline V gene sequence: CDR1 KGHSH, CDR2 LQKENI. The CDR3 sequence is CASSPRDSAEGYTF. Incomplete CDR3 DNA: TGTGCCAGCTCACCCCGGGACAGTGCCGAGGGC.

The CDR3 sequence: CASSAPGSPSSYEQYF. CDR3 DNA (partial): TGTGCCAGTAGCGCCCCCGGTAGTCCGAGCTCCTACGAG. The chain joins TRBV19 to TRBJ2-7; the D is unclear. Read data end 3 residues before the CDR3 end; the end is taken from the germline J gene. This CDR3 spans 16 amino acids. Germline V gene lookup returns CDR1 LNHDA and CDR2 SQIVND (reference sequence). V was clipped by 6 bases and J by 0 bases, with 18 bases between them. Full variable domain (outside the CDR3, taken from reference TRBV19 and TRBJ2-7): DGGITQSPKYLFRKEGQNVTLSCEQNLNHDAMYWYRQDPGQGLRLIYYSQIVNDFQKGDIAEGYSVSREKKESFPLTVTSAQKNPTAFYLCASSAPGSPSSYEQYFGPGTRLTVT.

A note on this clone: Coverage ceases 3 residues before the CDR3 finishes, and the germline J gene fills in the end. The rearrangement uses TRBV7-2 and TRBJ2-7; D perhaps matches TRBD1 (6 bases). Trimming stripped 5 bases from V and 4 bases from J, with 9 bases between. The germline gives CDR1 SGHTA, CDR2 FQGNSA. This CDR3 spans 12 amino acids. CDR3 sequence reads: CASSEGGYEQYF. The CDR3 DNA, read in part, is TGTGCCAGCAGCGAAGGGGGATACGAG.

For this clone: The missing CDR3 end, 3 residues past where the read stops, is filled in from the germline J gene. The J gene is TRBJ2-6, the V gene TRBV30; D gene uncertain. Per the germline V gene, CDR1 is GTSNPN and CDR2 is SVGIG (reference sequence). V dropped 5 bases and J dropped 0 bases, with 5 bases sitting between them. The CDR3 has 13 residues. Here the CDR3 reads CAWSLSGANVLTF. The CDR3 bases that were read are TGTGCCTGGTCCCTCTCTGGGGCCAACGTC.

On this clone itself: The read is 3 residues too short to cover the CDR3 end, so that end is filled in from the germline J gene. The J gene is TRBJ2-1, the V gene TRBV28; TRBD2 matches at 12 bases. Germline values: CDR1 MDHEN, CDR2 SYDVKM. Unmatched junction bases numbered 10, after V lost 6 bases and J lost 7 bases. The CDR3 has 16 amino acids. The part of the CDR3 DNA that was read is TGTGCCAGCAGCCCTAGACTAGCGGGAGTTAGTAATGAG. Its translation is CASSPRLAGVSNE. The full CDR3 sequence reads CASSPRLAGVSNEQFF.

The covered CDR3 bases are TGTGCCAGCAGCCTGTTCGGGGATACG. Its translation is CASSLFGDT. The complete CDR3 sequence is CASSLFGDTQYF. V is TRBV14 and J is TRBJ2-3; unclear D gene. The CDR3 extends 3 residues past the end of the read, so its final part is completed from the germline J gene. From germline, CDR1 is SGHDN and CDR2 FVKESK. Trimming removed 4 bases from V and 6 bases from J, with 8 bases in between. This CDR3 comprises 12 residues.

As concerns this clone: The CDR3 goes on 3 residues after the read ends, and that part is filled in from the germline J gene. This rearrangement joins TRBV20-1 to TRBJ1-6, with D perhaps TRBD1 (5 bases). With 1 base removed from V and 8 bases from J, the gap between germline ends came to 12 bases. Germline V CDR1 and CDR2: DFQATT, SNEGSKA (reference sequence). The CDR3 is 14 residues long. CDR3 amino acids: CSARVIGGDSPLHF. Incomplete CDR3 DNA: TGCAGTGCTAGAGTAATCGGGGGGGATTCACCC.

The CDR3 sequence: CASSSDRGHYEQYF. The DNA read from the CDR3 is TGTGCCAGCAGCTCCGACAGGGGGCACTACGAG. The rearrangement joins TRBV7-9 to TRBJ2-7; 10 bases align to TRBD1. With the read ending 3 residues before the CDR3 end, the germline J gene is used to fill in that end. The CDR3 spans 14 residues. Looked up from germline, CDR1 is SEHNR and CDR2 is FQNEAQ (reference sequence). J gave up 3 bases and V 4 bases, and 3 bases lay outside the gene matches.

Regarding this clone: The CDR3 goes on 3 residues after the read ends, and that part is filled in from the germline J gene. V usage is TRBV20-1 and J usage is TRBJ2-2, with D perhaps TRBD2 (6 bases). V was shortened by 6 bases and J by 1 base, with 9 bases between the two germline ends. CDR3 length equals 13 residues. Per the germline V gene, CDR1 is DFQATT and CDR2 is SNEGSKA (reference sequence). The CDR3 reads CSALAENTGELFF. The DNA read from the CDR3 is TGCAGTGCCTTAGCGGAGAACACCGGGGAG.

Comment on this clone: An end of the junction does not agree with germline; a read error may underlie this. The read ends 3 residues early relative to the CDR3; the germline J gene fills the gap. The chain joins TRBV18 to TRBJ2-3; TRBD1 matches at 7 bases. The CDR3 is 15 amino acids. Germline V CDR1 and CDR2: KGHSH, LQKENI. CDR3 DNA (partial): TGTGCCAGCTCACGGTCCCGGGACAGTTCAGAGACG. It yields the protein CASSRSRDSSET. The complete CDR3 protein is CASSRSRDSSETQYF.

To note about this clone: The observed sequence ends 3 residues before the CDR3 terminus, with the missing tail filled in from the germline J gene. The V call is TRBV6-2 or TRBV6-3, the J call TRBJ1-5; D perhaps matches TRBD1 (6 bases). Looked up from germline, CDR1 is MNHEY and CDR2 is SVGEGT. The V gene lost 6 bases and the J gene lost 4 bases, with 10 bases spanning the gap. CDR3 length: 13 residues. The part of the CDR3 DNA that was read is TGTGCCAGCAGCTATACAGGGAATCAGCCC. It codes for CASSYTGNQP. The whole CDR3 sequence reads CASSYTGNQPQHF.

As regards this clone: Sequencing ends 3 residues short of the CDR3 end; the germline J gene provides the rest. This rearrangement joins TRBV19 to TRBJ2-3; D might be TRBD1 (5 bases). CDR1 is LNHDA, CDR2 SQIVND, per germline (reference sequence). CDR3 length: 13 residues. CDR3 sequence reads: CASSVQGTETQYF. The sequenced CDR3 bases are TGTGCCAGTAGCGTCCAGGGAACGGAGACG.

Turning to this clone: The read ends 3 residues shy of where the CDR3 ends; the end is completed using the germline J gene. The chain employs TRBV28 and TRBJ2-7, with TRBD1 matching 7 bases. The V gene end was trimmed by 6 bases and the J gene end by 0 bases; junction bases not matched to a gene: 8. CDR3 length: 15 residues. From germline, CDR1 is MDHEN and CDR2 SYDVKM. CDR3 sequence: CASSSGQVSSYEQYF. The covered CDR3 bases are TGTGCCAGCAGCTCAGGACAGGTGAGCTCCTACGAG.

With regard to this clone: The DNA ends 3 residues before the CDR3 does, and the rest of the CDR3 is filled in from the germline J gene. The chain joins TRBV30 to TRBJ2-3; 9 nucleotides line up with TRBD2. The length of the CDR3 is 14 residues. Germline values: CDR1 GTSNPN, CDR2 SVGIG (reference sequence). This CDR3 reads CAGTSGWYQETQYF. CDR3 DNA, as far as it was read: TGTGCCGGAACTAGCGGGTGGTACCAAGAGACG.